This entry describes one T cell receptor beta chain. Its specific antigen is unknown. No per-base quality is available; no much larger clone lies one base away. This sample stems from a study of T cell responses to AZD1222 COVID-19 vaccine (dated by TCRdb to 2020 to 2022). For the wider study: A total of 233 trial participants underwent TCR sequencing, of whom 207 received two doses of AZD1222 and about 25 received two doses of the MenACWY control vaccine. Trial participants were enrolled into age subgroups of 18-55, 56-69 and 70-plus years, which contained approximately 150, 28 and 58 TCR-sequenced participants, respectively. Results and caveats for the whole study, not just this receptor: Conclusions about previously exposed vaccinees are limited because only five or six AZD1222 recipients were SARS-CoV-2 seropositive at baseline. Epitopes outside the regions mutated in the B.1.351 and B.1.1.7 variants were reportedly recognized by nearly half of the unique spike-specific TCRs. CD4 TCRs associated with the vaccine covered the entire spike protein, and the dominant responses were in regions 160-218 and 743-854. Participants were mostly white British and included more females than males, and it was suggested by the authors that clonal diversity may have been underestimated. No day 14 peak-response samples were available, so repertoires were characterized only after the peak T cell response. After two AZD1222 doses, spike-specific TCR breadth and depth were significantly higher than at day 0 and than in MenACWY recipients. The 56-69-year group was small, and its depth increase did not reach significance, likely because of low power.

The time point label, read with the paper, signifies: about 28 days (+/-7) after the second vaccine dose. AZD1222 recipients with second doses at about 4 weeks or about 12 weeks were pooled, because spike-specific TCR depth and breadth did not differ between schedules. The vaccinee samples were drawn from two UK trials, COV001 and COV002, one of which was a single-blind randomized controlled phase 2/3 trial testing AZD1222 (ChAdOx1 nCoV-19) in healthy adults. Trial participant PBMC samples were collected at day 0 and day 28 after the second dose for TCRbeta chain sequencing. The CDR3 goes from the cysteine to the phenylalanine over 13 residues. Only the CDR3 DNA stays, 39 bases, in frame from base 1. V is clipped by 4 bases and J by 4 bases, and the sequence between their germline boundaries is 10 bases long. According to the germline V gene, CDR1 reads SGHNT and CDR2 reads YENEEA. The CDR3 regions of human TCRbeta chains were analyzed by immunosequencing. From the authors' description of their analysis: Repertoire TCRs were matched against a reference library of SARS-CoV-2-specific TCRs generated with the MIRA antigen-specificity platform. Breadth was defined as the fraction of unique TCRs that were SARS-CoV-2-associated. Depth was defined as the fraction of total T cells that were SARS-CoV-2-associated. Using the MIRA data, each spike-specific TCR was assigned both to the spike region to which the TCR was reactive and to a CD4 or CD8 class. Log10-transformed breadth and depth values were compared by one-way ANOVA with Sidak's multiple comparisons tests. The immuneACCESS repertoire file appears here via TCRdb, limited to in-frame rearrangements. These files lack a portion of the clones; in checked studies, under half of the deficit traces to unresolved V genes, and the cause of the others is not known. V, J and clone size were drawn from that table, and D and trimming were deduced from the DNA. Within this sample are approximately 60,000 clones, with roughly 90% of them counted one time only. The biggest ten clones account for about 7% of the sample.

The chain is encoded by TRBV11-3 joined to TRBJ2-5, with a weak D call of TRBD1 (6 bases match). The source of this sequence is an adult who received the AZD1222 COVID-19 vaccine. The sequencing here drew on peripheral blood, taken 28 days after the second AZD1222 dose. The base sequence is TGTGCCAGCAGCTCAGGGGTTTCAGAGACCCAGTACTTC. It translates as CASSSGVSETQYF.